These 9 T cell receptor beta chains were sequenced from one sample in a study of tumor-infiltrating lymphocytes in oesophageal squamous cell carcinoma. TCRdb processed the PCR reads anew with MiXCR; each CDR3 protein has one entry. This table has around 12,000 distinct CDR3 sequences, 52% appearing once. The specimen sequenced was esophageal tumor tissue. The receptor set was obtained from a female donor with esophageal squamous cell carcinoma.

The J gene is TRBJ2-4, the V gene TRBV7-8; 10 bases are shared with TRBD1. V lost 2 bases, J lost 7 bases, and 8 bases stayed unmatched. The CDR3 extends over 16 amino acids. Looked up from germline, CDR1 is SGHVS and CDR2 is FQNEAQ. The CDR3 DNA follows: TGTGCCAGCAGCTTAAGGACAGGGGGTGCAGAGAACATTCAGTACTTC. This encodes CASSLRTGGAENIQYF.

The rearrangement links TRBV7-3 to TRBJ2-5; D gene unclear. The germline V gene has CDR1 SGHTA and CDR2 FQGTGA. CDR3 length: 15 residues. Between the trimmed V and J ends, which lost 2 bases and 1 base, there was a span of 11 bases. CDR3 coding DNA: TGTGCCAGCAGCTTATTTGCCGGCTTCCAAGAGACCCAGTACTTC. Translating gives CASSLFAGFQETQYF.

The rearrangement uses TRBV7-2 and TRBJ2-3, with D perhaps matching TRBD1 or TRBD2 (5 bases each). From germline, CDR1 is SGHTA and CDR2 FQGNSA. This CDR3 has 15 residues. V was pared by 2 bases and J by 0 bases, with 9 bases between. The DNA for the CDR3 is TGTGCCAGCAGCTTAATGAGGGGAAGCACAGATACGCAGTATTTT. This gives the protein CASSLMRGSTDTQYF.

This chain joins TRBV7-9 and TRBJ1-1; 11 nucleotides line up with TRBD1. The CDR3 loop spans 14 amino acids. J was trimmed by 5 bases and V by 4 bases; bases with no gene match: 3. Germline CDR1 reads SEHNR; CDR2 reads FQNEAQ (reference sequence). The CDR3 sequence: CASSSGTGGTEAFF. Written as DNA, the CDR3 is TGTGCCAGCAGCTCCGGGACAGGGGGGACTGAAGCTTTCTTT.

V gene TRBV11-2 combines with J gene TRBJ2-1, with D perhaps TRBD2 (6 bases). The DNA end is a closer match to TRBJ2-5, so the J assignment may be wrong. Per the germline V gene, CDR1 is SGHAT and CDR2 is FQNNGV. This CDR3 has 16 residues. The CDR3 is CASSFGPGREQETQYF. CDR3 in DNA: TGTGCCAGCAGCTTCGGACCGGGACGGGAGCAAGAGACCCAGTACTTC.

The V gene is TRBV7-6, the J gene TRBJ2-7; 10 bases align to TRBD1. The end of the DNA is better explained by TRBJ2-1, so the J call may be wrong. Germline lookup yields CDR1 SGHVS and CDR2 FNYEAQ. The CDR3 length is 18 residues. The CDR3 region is CASSLAGYGTGVQNEQFF. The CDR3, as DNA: TGTGCCAGCAGCTTAGCGGGTTACGGGACAGGGGTCCAGAATGAGCAGTTCTTC.

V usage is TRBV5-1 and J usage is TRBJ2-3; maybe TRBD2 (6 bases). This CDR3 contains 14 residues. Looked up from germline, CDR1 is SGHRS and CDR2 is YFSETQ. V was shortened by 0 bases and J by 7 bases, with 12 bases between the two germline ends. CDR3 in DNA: TGCGCCAGCAGCTTGGACGGCGCGGGGAATACGCAGTATTTT. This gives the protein CASSLDGAGNTQYF.

CDR3 sequence (DNA): TGTGCCAGCCGAGCGGACCGATCACCAGGAAACACCATATATTTT. As protein: CASRADRSPGNTIYF. The gene calls are TRBV6-6 and TRBJ1-3; D gene uncertain. CDR3 length: 15 residues. V shed 8 bases and J shed 4 bases, with 18 bases lying between them. Germline V lookup: CDR1 MNHNY, CDR2 SVGAGI (reference sequence).

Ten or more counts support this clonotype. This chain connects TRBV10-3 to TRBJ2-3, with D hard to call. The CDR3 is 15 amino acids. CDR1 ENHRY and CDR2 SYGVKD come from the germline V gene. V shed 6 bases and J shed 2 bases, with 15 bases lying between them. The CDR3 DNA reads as TGTGCCATCAGGGATATTATGGGAAACACAGATACGCAGTATTTT. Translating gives CAIRDIMGNTDTQYF.